This TCR beta chain comes out of a study of Ad26.COV2.S vaccination and SARS-CoV-2 variants. Treatment indicated: around 19 received Ad26.COV2.S at low or high dose, single or two shots; a few received placebo; per-sample allocation not given. Vaccine and placebo recipients were sampled on day 63 after the first injection. Produced via immunoSEQ multiplex PCR; TCRdb's table is partial and in-frame only. In the table there are around 400,000 clones, around 89% of which are singletons. The CDR3 spans 13 residues. Trimming took 5 bases from V and 3 from J, leaving 11 bases between them. The input for sequencing was peripheral blood, taken in a trial of Ad26.COV2.S vaccine versus placebo. This clonotype was obtained from a person between 18 and 65 years old who received the Ad26.COV2.S COVID-19 vaccine or a placebo. The chain recombines TRBV12-3 or TRBV12-4 with TRBJ2-7; D is undetermined. This CDR3 reads CASSKNRIYEQYF. CDR3 bases: TGTGCCAGCAGTAAAAACAGAATCTACGAGCAGTACTTC.